This TCR beta chain stems from a study of cytomegalovirus exposure and HLA in healthy donors (dated by TCRdb to the late 2010s). For the wider study: An earlier analysis of some 500 of the donors reported 250 to 300 Gb of sequence data and 120 million or so unique TCR beta sequences from 190 million or so T cells. About 320 gigabases of sequencing data and 70 million to 100 million unique TCR sequences were included in an early release covering 550 to 650 HLA-typed donors. Among the roughly 370 genotyped donors, around 81% belonged to the genetic ancestry cluster associated with self-reported Caucasian donors. The study aimed to test whether cataloging public T cell receptors could reveal signatures of past pathogen exposure. The study used immunosequencing to profile the T cell repertoires of around 600 subjects and linked those repertoires to cytomegalovirus serostatus. Along with the approximately 650-subject first cohort, a separate validation cohort of over a hundred different subjects was used. High-throughput TCR immunosequencing, statistical association of individual TCRs with disease status, and machine learning were combined to predict cytomegalovirus infection status. A later analysis re-examined previously published TCR beta repertoires from 500 to 700 donors and added high-resolution HLA genotyping to investigate patterns of TCR occurrence. In the later analysis, no new phenotypic data were used to find candidate immune exposures; instead, reliance was placed on TCR beta sequences and their occurrence across donors. To decide whether each TCR beta V gene segment behaved as functional or pseudogenic, an earlier analysis of 587 of the donors relied on high-throughput TCR beta sequencing. Donor age, sex, ethnicity and CMV serostatus were collected together with the repertoire data. A later genetic analysis took genome-wide SNP genotypes for about 55% of the 666 donors and used that subset as a discovery cohort. Every repertoire in the discovery cohort had been generated on one and the same sequencing platform. HLA typing included class I and class II loci at four-digit resolution. Typing coverage varied by locus: roughly 629-630 donors for A, B, C, DRB1 and DQB1; roughly 500 for DQA1; over 600 for DPA1; roughly 450 for DPB1. Four to six DR-DQ haplotypes were handled as single units for association and clustering because linkage in the cohort was strong. Among 398 genotyped donors of the cohort, an average of about 240,000 unique TCR beta nucleotide sequences were sequenced per donor, about a sixth of them non-productive. Here is what the overall study found, with its caveats: Across donors, most TCR sequences were observed very rarely, whereas some public TCRs were present in many individuals. The earlier analysis of about 600 of the donors excluded roughly 16 rarely observed V segments, including chromosome 9 orphons, because counts were too low. A further reported finding was that TCR beta sequences accurately predicted the HLA-A and HLA-B alleles for most subjects in the first cohort. In a later analysis, TCR association rates were found to vary across HLA loci, with the most associated TCRs seen for DRB1 alleles and the fewest for HLA-C alleles. Compared with the approximately 710-donor mean, donors in an Asian-associated ancestry cluster had fewer N-insertions in productive TCRs, according to a later genetic analysis. A group of highly shared sequence variants was considered likely to be a technical artifact of the sequencing pipeline. Roughly uniform sequencing depth across donors was assumed in presence/absence analyses, although this assumption may not hold. Correlated functional status among segregating V segments might be attributable to linkage disequilibrium, but an unknown experimental factor could not be ruled out. In an earlier analysis of some 540 of the donors, most TCR beta V segments appeared in productive rearrangements about 87% or about 30% of the time, broadly matching IMGT annotations. According to a later analysis, most CMV-associated TCR beta chains appeared to be HLA-restricted, and the HLA associations seemed to be driven largely by CMV exposure. Some IMGT-functional V segments, including TRBV6-2 and TRBV6-3, could not be told apart with the 87-base-pair reads, so those segments were excluded. In vitro tests confirmed that a few of the cytomegalovirus-associated TCR beta chains recognize cytomegalovirus antigens. A later analysis found that HLA-associated TCR beta chains were more clonally expanded and had lower generation probabilities than equally common non-associated chains. The classifier was reported to diagnose cytomegalovirus status with high specificity and sensitivity in both the original cohort and the validation cohort. It was suggested by the authors that the approach could potentially be generalized to other disease states and immunological phenotypes. The study listed 164 TCR beta chains as associated with cytomegalovirus. A later analysis reported that several top co-occurrence clusters appeared linked to parvovirus B19, influenza, CMV and Epstein-Barr virus. This cohort had only TCR beta chains sequenced, and the lack of alpha or paired-chain data limited which features could be detected. CMV serostatus was the only immune exposure information available for the cohort. Because some donors lacked HLA typing at each locus, the association tests relied only on the typed subset. A later genetic analysis associated a missense DCLRE1C variant with V-gene and J-gene trimming of TCR beta chains, and an independent cohort replicated the association. Strong co-occurrence of HLA alleles, especially DR and DQ, made assigning TCR associations to individual alleles difficult. At a false discovery rate of 0.05, a later analysis linked roughly 17,000 TCR beta sequences to specific HLA alleles.

As to this clone: Its antigen has not been determined. No per-base quality is available; no much larger clone lies one base away.

The cohort consisted of 600 to 750 healthy bone marrow donors. At the time of sampling, all cohort members were nominally healthy, though unrecorded immune exposures were likely present. The donor tested CMV seropositive, placing the donor among the roughly 300 seropositive members of the cohort. Every donor gave a peripheral blood sample, and the peripheral blood mononuclear cells from that sample were used for TCR beta sequencing. The Qiagen DNeasy Blood Extraction Kit was used to extract genomic DNA from the blood cell samples. Library generation was performed with the immunoSEQ multiplex PCR assay. For the multiplex PCR, a mixture combining 60 forward primers for TCR Vbeta segments and 13 reverse primers for TCR Jbeta segments was used. The CDR3 region of rearranged TCR beta genes was amplified from genomic DNA by a multiplex PCR assay. On the Illumina HiSeq System, the amplified TCR beta libraries were sequenced as 87-base-pair reads. The paper's data handling went like this. A later analysis counted approximately 84 million unique TCR beta chains across the 550 to 750 repertoires, and roughly 9.9 million of these chains were shared by at least two donors. To remove PCR and sequencing errors, raw reads were error-corrected and collapsed into unique sequences using a nearest-neighbor algorithm that merged closely related sequences. V, D and J gene segments were assigned by aligning CDR3 sequences to IMGT reference sequences. For a sequence to be retained, a match of at least six nucleotides was required to both a V gene segment and a J gene segment. Rearrangements were classified as productive when the CDR3 lacked stop codons and remained in frame with V and J, and all other rearrangements were classified as non-productive. Following IMGT convention, CDR3 was defined as the stretch from the second conserved V-encoded cysteine to the conserved J-encoded phenylalanine. In an earlier analysis of 587 of the donors, sequences lacking an unambiguous match to a single V gene segment were excluded. An earlier analysis of fewer than 750 of the donors called V segments functional above 56.7% productive rearrangements and segregating when the between-donor standard deviation exceeded 5%. To diagnose cytomegalovirus status from the catalog of TCR beta chain sequences, a statistical classification framework was built. In a later analysis, TCR nucleotide sequences were compared against IMGT/GENE-DB human TR gene sequences so that V and J genes could be assigned. Using the TCRdist pipeline, a later analysis assigned CDR3 sequences along with most-parsimonious VDJ recombination scenarios. In a later analysis, each TCR beta chain was defined by its CDR3 amino acid sequence together with its V-gene family, and reads without a unique V-gene family were excluded. In a later analysis, 500 to 650 highly shared, low-generation-probability nucleotide sequences were removed to address suspected cross-contamination and a sequencing artifact. In a later analysis, a clonal expansion index for each public chain was calculated from normalized within-repertoire ranks of inferred template counts. In a later analysis, generation probabilities were computed with a VDJ recombination model fitted to out-of-frame rearrangements, and the resulting probabilities were checked against IGoR. In a later analysis, TCR-TCR, TCR-HLA and TCR-CMV co-occurrence was scored with hypergeometric tests, and a repertoire-size bias correction was applied to TCR pairs. A later analysis estimated false discovery rates by permuting HLA or CMV assignments 20 times. A later analysis grouped co-occurring TCRs with DBSCAN, adding TCRdist sequence similarity when clustering within HLA-allele-positive subsets. Repertoires with fewer than 30,000 or more than 120,000 public chains, plus five repertoires with anomalous nucleotide sharing, were excluded from co-occurrence clustering. TCRdb retrieved this table from immuneACCESS and kept in-frame rearrangements only. Not all clones are present; in checked studies, unresolved V genes account for under half, and no reason is known for the remainder. V and J calls plus clone size are reproduced from that table; the DNA served to infer D and trimming. A total of some 170,000 clones appear in this sample, over 70% of them only once. Around 3% of the sample goes to the ten largest clones.

V has 2 bases trimmed and J has 5 bases trimmed; junction bases matching no gene number 9. Inclusive of the bounding cysteine and phenylalanine, the CDR3 is 16 residues long. Of all the DNA, just the CDR3 is kept, 48 bases in frame from base 1. CDR1 and CDR2, per the germline V gene, are SGHDT and YYEEEE. Source material: PBMCs. The sequence is built from TRBV5-6 and TRBJ2-5; 10 bases in the junction line up with TRBD2. The source is a woman in her forties or fifties in good health and CMV-seropositive. The DNA is TGTGCCAGCAGCTTCGGATCTAGCGGGGGCGTGGAGACCCAGTACTTC. Its protein product is CASSFGSSGGVETQYF.